These 29 T cell receptor beta chains share one sample of origin, sequenced in a study of blood T cell repertoires in COVID-19. Assay: immunoSEQ multiplex PCR; the TCRdb copy retains only in-frame clones and omits some. Among around 230,000 clones listed, about nine tenths were seen once. Material for sequencing was peripheral blood. The origin of the receptors is a man aged 55 to 69 who had recovered from COVID-19.

This clone was seen a handful of times. The rearrangement uses TRBV30 and TRBJ1-4; D call uncertain. With 0 bases removed from V and 0 bases from J, the gap between germline ends came to 8 bases. The CDR3 runs 15 residues. Germline CDR1 GTSNPN, CDR2 SVGIG (reference sequence). CDR3 bases: TGTGCCTGGAGTGTCGGGGTCGCAACTAATGAAAAACTGTTTTTT. The encoded protein is CAWSVGVATNEKLFF. Together with reference TRBV30 and TRBJ1-4, the CDR3 gives the full variable domain: SQTIHQWPATLVQPVGSPLSLECTVEGTSNPNLYWYRQAAGRGLQLLFYSVGIGQISSEVPQNLSASRPQDRQFILSSKKLLLSDSGFYLCAWSVGVATNEKLFFGSGTQLSVL.

This clone was counted once. CDR3 sequence (DNA): TGTGCCAGCATCCGGGAGGCGGGGGGGCCGGGTGAGCAGTTCTTC. Translating it yields CASIREAGGPGEQFF. This chain joins TRBV7-2 and TRBJ2-1, with 9 positions matching TRBD2. V shed 7 bases, J shed 9 bases, and the junction held 13 bases outside the gene matches. Germline CDR1 SGHTA, CDR2 FQGNSA. The CDR3 totals 15 residues.

The V call is TRBV19, the J call TRBJ2-1; tentatively, D is TRBD1 (5 bases). Trimming stripped 7 bases from V and 3 bases from J, with 13 bases between. CDR1 LNHDA and CDR2 SQIVND come from the germline V gene (reference sequence). The CDR3 covers 14 residues. CDR3 DNA: TGTGCCAGTACCCAGGGTGGTGACTACAATGAGCAGTTCTTC. This translates into CASTQGGDYNEQFF.

The V gene is TRBV7-9, the J gene TRBJ1-2; no clear D gene. Germline CDR1 and CDR2: SEHNR and FQNEAQ (reference sequence). V lost 3 bases and J lost 4, with 15 bases in between. This CDR3 is 15 amino acids long. Here the CDR3 reads CASSLSNSRGYGYTF. The CDR3 DNA sequence: TGTGCCAGCAGCTTGAGCAACTCCCGGGGCTATGGCTACACCTTC.

The chain couples TRBV6-5 to TRBJ1-4; D is perhaps TRBD1 (5 bases). This CDR3 is built from 15 residues. The germline V gene has CDR1 MNHEY and CDR2 SVGAGI. The V gene lost 3 bases and the J gene lost 3 bases, with 11 bases spanning the gap. CDR3 bases: TGTGCCAGCAGTTATCGGGGGGAAGCTAATGAAAAACTGTTTTTT. It encodes CASSYRGEANEKLFF.

This clone was seen only once. The CDR3 bases are TGTGCCAGCAGTTTTAGGACAGGGGGGAACTCTGGGGCCAACGTCCTGACTTTC. Translated, it gives CASSFRTGGNSGANVLTF. The gene calls are TRBV6-2 or TRBV6-3 and TRBJ2-6; 10 bases line up with TRBD1. The CDR3 is made up of 18 amino acids. The germline V gene encodes CDR1 MNHEY and CDR2 SVGEGT. V trimming: 4 bases; J trimming: 0 bases; junction bases outside the gene matches: 6.

The chain employs TRBV28 and TRBJ2-3, with TRBD2 as a possible D gene (7 bases). Germline CDR1 MDHEN, CDR2 SYDVKM. V was shortened by 5 bases and J by 4 bases, with 16 bases between the two germline ends. The CDR3 covers 15 residues. The CDR3 protein is CASSAGAGVPDTQYF. DNA of the CDR3: TGTGCCAGCAGTGCGGGGGCCGGGGTCCCAGATACGCAGTATTTT. The full variable domain, with the rest looked up from reference TRBV28 and TRBJ2-3, is DVKVTQSSRYLVKRTGEKVFLECVQDMDHENMFWYRQDPGLGLRLIYFSYDVKMKEKGDIPEGYSVSREKKERFSLILESASTNQTSMYLCASSAGAGVPDTQYFGPGTRLTVL.

The DNA of the CDR3 is TGTGCCAGCAGCTTAAGGGACAGGGCTGATGGCTACACCTTC. As protein: CASSLRDRADGYTF. The gene calls are TRBV7-6 and TRBJ1-2; 9 nucleotides line up with TRBD1. The V gene end was trimmed by 2 bases and the J gene end by 6 bases; junction bases not matched to a gene: 4. The CDR3 totals 14 residues. Germline-derived CDR1 and CDR2 are SGHVS and FNYEAQ.

The chain joins TRBV5-1 to TRBJ2-5; unclear D gene. Deletions cut 2 bases from V and 5 bases from J, with 10 bases between. CDR3 length: 13 residues. Germline-derived CDR1 and CDR2 are SGHRS and YFSETQ. The CDR3 here is CASSLPSGETQYF. The DNA for the CDR3 is TGCGCCAGCAGCTTACCATCCGGGGAGACCCAGTACTTC.

The sample holds a few counts of this clone. The chain has TRBV5-1 and TRBJ1-3; a weak D match, TRBD1 (6 bases). Germline V CDR1 and CDR2: SGHRS, YFSETQ. This CDR3 contains 16 residues. Trimming took 0 bases from V and 8 from J, leaving 18 bases between them. CDR3 sequence (DNA): TGCGCCAGCAGCTTGGGCCCAACAGGGCGTTATGACACCATATATTTT. Its translation is CASSLGPTGRYDTIYF.

The genes are TRBV19 and TRBJ2-3, with 10 bases that match TRBD2. The CDR3 is 14 residues long. Per germline, CDR1 LNHDA and CDR2 SQIVND (reference sequence). Germline trimming cut 7 bases from V and 4 bases from J; bases unmatched to any gene: 5. For the CDR3, the DNA is TGTGCCAGTATAAGCGGGGGGGCCGCAGATACGCAGTATTTT. The encoded protein is CASISGGAADTQYF.

The V and J genes are TRBV12-3 or TRBV12-4 and TRBJ1-2, with D unclear. The CDR3 covers 11 residues. V was shortened by 0 bases and J by 12 bases, with 8 bases between the two germline ends. CDR3: CASSLAGKNTF. For the CDR3, the DNA is TGTGCCAGCAGTTTAGCGGGCAAGAACACCTTC.

The genes are TRBV5-4 and TRBJ2-1; 11 nucleotides agree with TRBD2. Germline assignment: CDR1 SGHNT and CDR2 YYREEE (reference sequence). V gave up 4 bases and J gave up 7 bases; unmatched junction bases: 7. CDR3 size: 15 residues. CDR3 sequence: CASSPGLAGLNEQFF. CDR3 DNA sequence: TGTGCCAGCAGCCCCGGACTAGCGGGTCTAAATGAGCAGTTCTTC.

The V call is TRBV11-2, the J call TRBJ2-3; D perhaps matches TRBD2 (5 bases). The germline V gene encodes CDR1 SGHAT and CDR2 FQNNGV. The CDR3 totals 16 residues. The V and J ends lost 3 bases and 0 bases respectively, with 13 bases between them. CDR3 DNA: TGTGCCAGCAGCTTTTTCAGCGGCTCTAGCACAGATACGCAGTATTTT. Its protein is CASSFFSGSSTDTQYF.

The chain links TRBV27 to TRBJ2-1, with D perhaps TRBD2 (5 bases). Germline CDR1 MNHEY, CDR2 SMNVEV (reference sequence). The CDR3 spans 15 residues. The germline V and J ends were trimmed by 4 bases and 4 bases, with 14 bases remaining between them. For the CDR3, the DNA is TGTGCCAGCAGTTCACTTGCGGGTGGGTACAATGAGCAGTTCTTC. Translated, it gives CASSSLAGGYNEQFF.

CDR3 protein: CATSDRRLTGEGTGELFF. DNA for the CDR3: TGTGCCACCAGTGATCGACGCCTGACAGGTGAAGGGACCGGGGAGCTGTTTTTT. This sequence joins TRBV24-1 and TRBJ2-2; tentative D call: TRBD1 (6 bases). V was trimmed by 3 bases and J by 5 bases, leaving 21 bases between them. Germline CDR1 is KGHDR and CDR2 is SFDVKD. The CDR3 has 18 residues.

The V call is TRBV12-3 or TRBV12-4, the J call TRBJ1-3; a possible D gene is TRBD1 (5 bases). The V end lost 4 bases, the J end lost 1 base, and 5 bases lay between the germline ends. The CDR3 length is 13 residues. CDR3: CASSWTSGNTIYF. CDR3 nucleotides: TGTGCCAGCAGTTGGACATCTGGAAACACCATATATTTT.

Notes on this clone: An end of the junction does not agree with germline; a read error may underlie this. CDR3 residues: CASSPSRNTIYF. CDR3 nucleotides: TGTGCCAGCAGCCCCTCTAGAAACACCATATATTTT. The rearrangement links TRBV6-5 to TRBJ1-3; D unresolved. Germline-derived CDR1 and CDR2 are MNHEY and SVGAGI. This CDR3 is 12 amino acids long.

The V gene is TRBV2, the J gene TRBJ2-3, with D possibly TRBD1 on 5 matching bases. Deletions cut 9 bases from V and 4 bases from J, with 8 bases between. CDR1 and CDR2 (germline): SNHLY, FYNNEI. CDR3 length equals 11 residues. CDR3 nucleotides: TGTGCCAGAGGGGTCTCAGATACGCAGTATTTT. This gives the protein CARGVSDTQYF.

The V call is TRBV5-1, the J call TRBJ2-6; a weak D match, TRBD2 (5 bases). The CDR3 totals 15 residues. Looked up from germline, CDR1 is SGHRS and CDR2 is YFSETQ. Trimming stripped 4 bases from V and 0 bases from J, with 8 bases between. As DNA, the CDR3 is TGCGCCAGCAGCGTCGGGATCTCTGGGGCCAACGTCCTGACTTTC. It specifies CASSVGISGANVLTF.

V is TRBV5-6 and J is TRBJ2-2; 8 bases align to TRBD1. J was trimmed by 3 bases and V by 4 bases; bases with no gene match: 8. The CDR3 spans 16 residues. The V gene's germline CDR1 is SGHDT and CDR2 YYEEEE. CDR3 loop: CASSLGQGMDTGELFF. Here the CDR3 DNA reads TGTGCCAGCAGCCTCGGACAGGGCATGGACACCGGGGAGCTGTTTTTT.

The chain carries TRBV5-5 and TRBJ1-1, with D unresolved. CDR1 and CDR2 from the germline V gene are SGHKS and YYEKEE (reference sequence). The CDR3 is made up of 13 amino acids. Trimming took 2 bases from V and 0 from J, leaving 5 bases between them. The CDR3 is CASSFQMNTEAFF. The CDR3 DNA reads TGTGCCAGCAGCTTCCAGATGAACACTGAAGCTTTCTTT.

The CDR3 sequence: CASSSIGLAGVTNEQFF. The CDR3 region has the DNA TGTGCCAGCAGTTCGATTGGACTAGCGGGGGTTACTAATGAGCAGTTCTTC. The V gene is TRBV27, the J gene TRBJ2-1, with TRBD2 matching over 13 bases. The germline gives CDR1 MNHEY, CDR2 SMNVEV (reference sequence). V was pared by 4 bases and J by 7 bases, with 10 bases of the junction left unmatched. This CDR3 is built from 17 residues.

The chain has TRBV7-2 and TRBJ2-5; D is possibly TRBD2 (6 bases). Germline-derived CDR1 and CDR2 are SGHTA and FQGNSA. Trimming took 5 bases from V and 0 from J, leaving 13 bases between them. This CDR3 region has 15 residues. Here the CDR3 DNA reads TGTGCCAGCAGCCCCGGGGGAGTGTACCAAGAGACCCAGTACTTC. Protein sequence: CASSPGGVYQETQYF.

The DNA for the CDR3 is TGTGCCAGCAGTCGCGGGGCCGTCACCGGGGAGCTGTTTTTT. Its protein is CASSRGAVTGELFF. This sequence joins TRBV7-2 and TRBJ2-2, with D possibly TRBD2 on 6 matching bases. This CDR3 is built from 14 residues. The ends were cut back, 6 bases at V and 4 bases at J, with 12 bases in the middle. The germline CDR1 and CDR2 sequences are SGHTA and FQGNSA.

J is TRBJ2-2 and V is TRBV25-1; D remains ambiguous. Looked up from germline, CDR1 is MGHDK and CDR2 is SYGVNS. The CDR3 spans 13 residues. The V end was cut by 2 bases, the J end by 1 base, with 2 bases between. The CDR3 DNA sequence: TGTGCCAGCAGTGAACAGAACACCGGGGAGCTGTTTTTT. Its protein is CASSEQNTGELFF.

The chain has TRBV2 and TRBJ2-2; D not certain. Germline CDR1 and CDR2: SNHLY and FYNNEI. Between the trimmed V and J ends, which lost 0 bases and 4 bases, there was a span of 3 bases. CDR3 length equals 13 residues. CDR3 bases: TGTGCCAGCAGTGAAGCCGGCACCGGGGAGCTGTTTTTT. Its translation is CASSEAGTGELFF.

CDR3 nucleotides: TGTGCCATCAGATCGGGACAACATAATTCACCCCTCCACTTT. This codes for CAIRSGQHNSPLHF. The J gene is TRBJ1-6, the V gene TRBV10-3; possibly TRBD1 for D (6 bases). The V gene lost 6 bases and the J gene lost 5 bases, with 11 bases spanning the gap. The CDR3 extends over 14 amino acids. The germline V gene has CDR1 ENHRY and CDR2 SYGVKD.

The chain recombines TRBV5-1 with TRBJ1-2; D remains unclear. Germline V gene lookup returns CDR1 SGHRS and CDR2 YFSETQ. The V end was cut by 2 bases, the J end by 0 bases, with 5 bases between. CDR3 length: 13 residues. The DNA for the CDR3 is TGCGCCAGCAGCTTTTCTCCTAACTATGGCTACACCTTC. Translated: CASSFSPNYGYTF.